The 13 T cell receptor beta chains below all came from one sample that was sequenced in a study of glioma-infiltrating T cells after dendritic cell vaccination. Time point reported: after dendritic cell vaccination, including at tumor progression/relapse. The data were produced by immunoSEQ multiplex PCR, yet TCRdb's version contains in-frame clones alone and is incomplete. Of some 46,000 clones in the sample, roughly 90% were seen once. The source was blood, collected after dendritic cell vaccination. These receptors were collected from a human donor with glioblastoma.

The V gene is TRBV19, the J gene TRBJ1-5; D perhaps matches TRBD1 (6 bases). The CDR3 length is 15 residues. V was clipped by 3 bases and J by 3 bases, with 12 bases between them. Germline CDR1 is LNHDA and CDR2 is SQIVND (reference sequence). CDR3 in amino acids: CASSMVWGPNQPQHF. The CDR3, as DNA: TGTGCCAGTAGTATGGTGTGGGGGCCCAATCAGCCCCAGCATTTT.

The gene calls are TRBV5-6 and TRBJ2-3; 7 nucleotides match TRBD1. Germline CDR1 reads SGHDT; CDR2 reads YYEEEE. The CDR3 has 12 amino acids. The V gene end was trimmed by 4 bases and the J gene end by 4 bases; junction bases not matched to a gene: 0. The CDR3 loop reads CASSTGADTQYF. CDR3 DNA: TGTGCCAGCAGCACAGGGGCAGATACGCAGTATTTT. Complete variable domain (other parts from reference TRBV5-6 and TRBJ2-3): DAGVTQSPTHLIKTRGQQVTLRCSPKSGHDTVSWYQQALGQGPQFIFQYYEEEERQRGNFPDRFSGHQFPNYSSELNVNALLLGDSALYLCASSTGADTQYFGPGTRLTVL.

This chain links TRBV4-3 with TRBJ1-2; weak D call: TRBD1 (6 bases). This CDR3 is 14 amino acids long. Germline CDR1 and CDR2: LGHNA and YSLEER. Trimming stripped 1 base from V and 4 bases from J, with 10 bases between. For the CDR3, the DNA is TGCGCCAGCAGCCAAGCCCTGGGGGCCTATGGCTACACCTTC. Translated, it gives CASSQALGAYGYTF.

This clone appeared a single time. The V and J genes are TRBV29-1 and TRBJ1-2; D is ambiguous. The CDR3 contains 14 residues. The V end lost 4 bases, the J end lost 5 bases, and 17 bases lay between the germline ends. Germline lookup yields CDR1 SQVTM and CDR2 ANQGSEA. The CDR3 is CSVGHHEHEYGYTF. The CDR3 DNA reads as TGCAGCGTTGGACATCACGAGCATGAATATGGCTACACCTTC.

This clone was seen only a few times. V gene TRBV7-9 combines with J gene TRBJ1-2; TRBD1 matches 7 bases. Germline V gene lookup returns CDR1 SEHNR and CDR2 FQNEAQ (reference sequence). The CDR3 sequence is 15 residues long. V trimming: 6 bases; J trimming: 0 bases; junction bases outside the gene matches: 7. The CDR3 region has the DNA TGTGCCAGCAGTCGCGCAGGGGGAGCTAACTATGGCTACACCTTC. Its protein product is CASSRAGGANYGYTF.

The V call is TRBV2, the J call TRBJ2-7, with 8 nucleotides matching TRBD1. This CDR3 has 14 amino acids. Germline V gene data show CDR1 as SNHLY and CDR2 as FYNNEI. The ends lost 3 bases at V and 1 base at J; junction bases unmatched: 2. The CDR3 reads CASSDRTGSYEQYF. CDR3 coding DNA: TGTGCCAGCAGTGATCGGACAGGGTCCTACGAGCAGTACTTC.

V and J are TRBV27 and TRBJ2-1, with 10 bases identical to TRBD2. The CDR3 is 18 residues long. Germline V gene sequence: CDR1 MNHEY, CDR2 SMNVEV (reference sequence). The J segment lost 7 bases and the V segment lost 6 bases, leaving 18 bases of the junction unmatched. CDR3 residues: CASSYGLAERKIMNEQFF. CDR3 nucleotides: TGTGCCAGCAGCTACGGACTAGCGGAGCGAAAAATAATGAATGAGCAGTTCTTC.

The genes are TRBV10-1 and TRBJ2-4; D is perhaps TRBD1 (5 bases). Germline V gene lookup returns CDR1 WNHNN and CDR2 SYGVQD (reference sequence). V was clipped by 0 bases and J by 8 bases, with 8 bases between them. The CDR3 length is 13 residues. CDR3 in amino acids: CASSESARDIQYF. CDR3 DNA sequence: TGCGCCAGCAGTGAGTCGGCCAGGGACATTCAGTACTTC.

This clone has more than one count but fewer than ten. V is TRBV4-3 and J is TRBJ1-2; D remains unclear. The germline V gene encodes CDR1 LGHNA and CDR2 YSLEER. The CDR3 is made up of 14 amino acids. Trimming took 4 bases from V and 1 from J, leaving 10 bases between them. The CDR3 protein is CASSRFTDNYGYTF. The CDR3 DNA reads TGCGCCAGCAGCCGCTTTACAGATAACTATGGCTACACCTTC.

The V gene is TRBV10-3, the J gene TRBJ2-2; 8 bases are shared with TRBD1. Germline CDR1 and CDR2: ENHRY and SYGVKD. The CDR3 is 15 residues long. V was clipped by 2 bases and J by 3 bases; unmatched bases: 2. The CDR3 region has the DNA TGTGCCATCAGTGAGCAGGGGGCGTACACCGGGGAGCTGTTTTTT. It is translated as CAISEQGAYTGELFF.

The rearrangement links TRBV4-2 to TRBJ2-3; 7 bases match TRBD2. Germline V CDR1 and CDR2: LGHNA, YNFKEQ. The V segment lost 1 base and the J segment 2 bases; nucleotides outside the gene matches: 3. The length of the CDR3 is 15 residues. The CDR3 region has the DNA TGTGCCAGCAGCCAAGGGACTAGAGACACAGATACGCAGTATTTT. Its protein product is CASSQGTRDTDTQYF.

The chain recombines TRBV28 with TRBJ1-2; D is unclear. The CDR3 loop spans 13 amino acids. Germline V gene data show CDR1 as MDHEN and CDR2 as SYDVKM. The V end lost 1 base, the J end lost 2 bases, and 5 bases lay between the germline ends. Here the CDR3 DNA reads TGTGCCAGCAGTTTATCCAGGAACTATGGCTACACCTTC. Translation: CASSLSRNYGYTF.

The rearrangement uses TRBV6-5 and TRBJ2-3; unclear D gene. The CDR3 totals 15 residues. Germline-derived CDR1 and CDR2 are MNHEY and SVGAGI. The germline V and J ends were trimmed by 5 bases and 1 base, with 13 bases remaining between them. The CDR3 loop reads CASSILGGGTDTQYF. The DNA for the CDR3 is TGTGCCAGCAGTATACTTGGCGGAGGCACAGATACGCAGTATTTT.